Below, 19 T cell receptor beta chains from the same sample are listed, as sequenced in a study of tumor-infiltrating lymphocytes in primary liver carcinoma. Germline DNA was also extracted, and blood RNA derived from unsorted whole blood. TCR beta cDNA came from approximately 490 ng total RNA, primed with a constant-region primer. For TCR beta, libraries were produced by three nested multiplex PCR rounds using slightly modified ARM-PCR. It was with TRBV1-TRBV30 forward primers and a C-beta reverse primer that the first two PCR rounds were run, at roughly 11 cycles each. TCRdb called the multiplex PCR reads again in MiXCR, with one record for every CDR3 protein. The sample has just over 300,000 distinct CDR3 sequences, roughly three fifths seen once. Source material: peripheral blood. The receptor source for this set is a woman in her 30s with primary liver carcinoma and hepatitis B virus infection.

Comments on this clonotype: A read error may account for a junction end that differs from germline. This rearrangement joins TRBV7-8 to TRBJ1-2, with a tentative D call TRBD1 (6 bases). CDR3 length equals 15 residues. Per germline, CDR1 SGHVS and CDR2 FQNEAQ. The CDR3 nucleotides read TGTGCCAGCAGCTTAGCGCTCGGGGGCCTCTATGGCCACACCTTC. Its translation is CASSLALGGLYGHTF.

This chain links TRBV7-8 with TRBJ2-7, with 8 positions matching TRBD1. This CDR3 contains 17 residues. V dropped 0 bases and J dropped 0; count of bases not matched to a gene: 7. Germline values: CDR1 SGHVS, CDR2 FQNEAQ. Written as DNA, the CDR3 is TGTGCCAGCAGCTTAGCGGGGACAGGACTAATCTCCTACGAGCAGTACTTC. Protein: CASSLAGTGLISYEQYF.

Of note for this clonotype: Being one base from a much bigger clone, this may be a read error. The conserved phenylalanine or tryptophan normally closing the CDR3 is absent here, so this likely arose from a read error. The rearrangement links TRBV29-1 to TRBJ2-2; D remains unclear. The CDR3 totals 13 residues. CDR1 and CDR2 from the germline V gene are SQVTM and ANQGSEA. With 2 bases removed from V and 5 bases from J, the gap between germline ends came to 9 bases. The CDR3 loop reads CSVELVATGELFS. For the CDR3, the DNA is TGCAGCGTTGAATTGGTGGCAACCGGGGAGCTGTTTTCT.

This clonotype was picked up a small number of times. The chain links TRBV6-6 to TRBJ2-2, with D perhaps matching TRBD1 (5 bases). Trimming took 3 bases from V and 4 from J, leaving 18 bases between them. CDR1 is MNHNY and CDR2 is SVGAGI in the germline V gene (reference sequence). CDR3 length: 17 residues. The CDR3: CASSYPPQGAPTGELFF. The CDR3 nucleotides are TGTGCCAGCAGTTATCCCCCCCAAGGGGCTCCCACCGGGGAGCTGTTTTTT.

This chain connects TRBV19 to TRBJ1-5; TRBD1 might be the D (5 bases). V dropped 4 bases and J dropped 3 bases, with 13 bases sitting between them. Looked up from germline, CDR1 is LNHDA and CDR2 is SQIVND (reference sequence). The CDR3 extends over 15 amino acids. In DNA form, the CDR3 reads TGTGCCAGTAGTAGTATGCAGGGTAACAATCAGCCCCAGCATTTT. Protein sequence: CASSSMQGNNQPQHF. Full variable domain (outside the CDR3, taken from reference TRBV19 and TRBJ1-5): DGGITQSPKYLFRKEGQNVTLSCEQNLNHDAMYWYRQDPGQGLRLIYYSQIVNDFQKGDIAEGYSVSREKKESFPLTVTSAQKNPTAFYLCASSSMQGNNQPQHFGDGTRLSIL.

On this clonotype: This may come from a read error, since a much larger clone is one base off. The chain has TRBV12-3 or TRBV12-4 and TRBJ1-1; 10 bases map to TRBD1. This CDR3 is built from 14 residues. Here the CDR3 reads CTSRRTGGSTEAFF. The CDR3 DNA is TGTACCAGCAGACGGACAGGGGGTAGCACTGAAGCTTTCTTT.

This chain links TRBV6-5 with TRBJ2-4; D not certain. CDR3 length: 13 residues. V shed 7 bases and J shed 2 bases, with 9 bases lying between them. Germline loops: CDR1 MNHEY, CDR2 SVGAGI. The CDR3 DNA reads TGTGCCAGCATGGCGGCTACCAAAAACATTCAGTACTTC. This codes for CASMAATKNIQYF.

The chain carries TRBV28 and TRBJ2-7; perhaps TRBD2 as D (7 bases). The ends were cut back, 9 bases at V and 1 base at J, with 16 bases in the middle. Per the germline V gene, CDR1 is MDHEN and CDR2 is SYDVKM. This CDR3 is 14 amino acids long. The CDR3 DNA reads as TGTGCCAGTACCTATGGGGGGGCTTCCTACGAGCAGTACTTC. It encodes CASTYGGASYEQYF. The full variable domain, its missing parts supplied by reference TRBV28 and TRBJ2-7, is DVKVTQSSRYLVKRTGEKVFLECVQDMDHENMFWYRQDPGLGLRLIYFSYDVKMKEKGDIPEGYSVSREKKERFSLILESASTNQTSMYLCASTYGGASYEQYFGPGTRLTVT.

This clonotype has a count of ten or more. The J gene is TRBJ1-1, the V gene TRBV5-6; D may be TRBD1 (6 bases). CDR1 and CDR2 (germline): SGHDT, YYEEEE. CDR3 length: 12 residues. V was cut by 4 bases and J by 4 bases, with 8 bases left in between. CDR3 amino acids: CASSRGATEAFF. The CDR3 coding sequence is TGTGCCAGCAGCCGGGGGGCCACTGAAGCTTTCTTT.

In the case of this clonotype: A read error may be the cause here, since a much bigger clone is one base away. The rearrangement joins TRBV6-1 to TRBJ1-1; no firm D call. The length of the CDR3 is 10 residues. Germline loops: CDR1 MNHNS, CDR2 SASEGT. CDR3 nucleotides: TGTGGCACCCGGGACACTGAAGCTTTCTTT. Protein sequence: CGTRDTEAFF.

J is TRBJ2-7 and V is TRBV6-6; D call uncertain. The CDR3 is 14 amino acids. The germline CDR1 and CDR2 sequences are MNHNY and SVGAGI (reference sequence). Trimming stripped 4 bases from V and 3 bases from J, with 13 bases between. CDR3 sequence reads: CASSSSGANYEQYF. In DNA form, the CDR3 reads TGTGCCAGCAGTTCATCAGGAGCTAACTACGAGCAGTACTTC.

This clonotype has a single count. The chain carries TRBV11-2 and TRBJ1-4; D unresolved. The germline V and J ends were trimmed by 5 bases and 3 bases, with 10 bases remaining between them. Germline-derived CDR1 and CDR2 are SGHAT and FQNNGV. This CDR3 has 14 amino acids. CDR3 loop: CASSARTPNEKLFF. The CDR3 DNA follows: TGTGCCAGCAGCGCCAGGACGCCTAATGAAAAACTGTTTTTT.

This CDR3 is CASSLSRQGSYEQYF. CDR3 nucleotides: TGTGCCAGCAGCTTGAGTAGACAGGGCTCCTACGAGCAGTACTTC. V and J are TRBV11-2 and TRBJ2-7; 7 bases agree with TRBD1. Trimming cost V 3 bases and J 0 bases; bases outside gene matches: 5. The CDR3 contains 15 residues. The V gene's germline CDR1 is SGHAT and CDR2 FQNNGV.

This clonotype was seen many times. The DNA for the CDR3 is TGTGCCAGCAGCCCGAGGACTAGCGGGAGCTCCTACAATGAGCAGTTCTTC. This encodes CASSPRTSGSSYNEQFF. The rearrangement joins TRBV11-2 to TRBJ2-1; 13 nucleotides line up with TRBD2. Germline V gives CDR1 SGHAT, CDR2 FQNNGV. The CDR3 covers 17 residues. V dropped 5 bases and J dropped 0; count of bases not matched to a gene: 4.

Details on this clonotype: At one boundary the junction diverges from the germline segment, which might be a read error. This chain links TRBV11-3 with TRBJ1-2; 9 nucleotides agree with TRBD1. This CDR3 has 13 amino acids. CDR1 is SGHNT, CDR2 YENEEA, per germline. CDR3 region: CTSSLGQGTGYTF. DNA for the CDR3: TGTACCAGCAGCTTAGGACAGGGGACCGGCTACACCTTC.

As for this clonotype: A much larger clone differs from this one at a single base, so this may be a read error. The chain is built from TRBV29-1 and TRBJ2-1; no clear D gene. Germline values: CDR1 SQVTM, CDR2 ANQGSEA. The CDR3 has 14 residues. CDR3 nucleotides: TGCACCGTGAATCTACCGCCTGCTTACAATGAGCAGTTCTTC. Encoded protein: CTVNLPPAYNEQFF.

About this clonotype itself: An end of the junction does not agree with germline; a read error may underlie this. The chain combines TRBV4-2 with TRBJ1-4; D is undetermined. Per germline, CDR1 LGHNA and CDR2 YNFKEQ. This CDR3 is built from 13 residues. CDR3 coding DNA: TGTGTCAGCAGCCTGAACCCAAATGAAAAACTGTCTTTT. Translating gives CVSSLNPNEKLSF.

The chain couples TRBV19 to TRBJ1-5, with 7 nucleotides matching TRBD1. Germline V lookup: CDR1 LNHDA, CDR2 SQIVND (reference sequence). The CDR3 runs 19 residues. Trimming removed 7 bases from V and 7 bases from J; junction bases left unmatched: 25. CDR3 bases: TGTGCCAGTATAGAACCTTCTGCACGAGGGGGCGAAATTAAGCAGCCCCAGCATTTT. Protein: CASIEPSARGGEIKQPQHF.

Ten or more counts support this clonotype. The chain carries TRBV4-1 and TRBJ1-5; 8 nucleotides align to TRBD1. There are 17 residues in the CDR3. V was pared by 4 bases and J by 1 base, with 9 bases of the junction left unmatched. Per germline, CDR1 MGHRA and CDR2 YSYEKL. The CDR3 spells CASSLGAGGMSNQPQHF. The CDR3 DNA follows: TGCGCCAGCAGCCTCGGGGCAGGGGGCATGAGCAATCAGCCCCAGCATTTT.